Presented here are 8 T cell receptor beta chains from one specimen sequenced in a study of T cells in Graves' hyperthyroidism and ophthalmopathy. RNA transcripts served as the template for amplifying TCR beta CDR3 regions. First-round RT-PCR with HTBI primers amplified the TCR CDR3 region. TCRdb recomputed calls from the multiplex PCR reads with MiXCR, one row per CDR3 protein. The table has hundreds of thousands of distinct CDR3 sequences, approximately 15% seen once. Sequencing was performed on blood. These TCRs come from a woman aged 45-65 years with Graves' ophthalmopathy.

This clonotype was picked up a small number of times. The rearrangement uses TRBV25-1 and TRBJ2-5; D gene ambiguous. V lost 4 bases and J lost 0, with 9 bases in between. The CDR3 extends over 14 amino acids. Germline V gene sequence: CDR1 MGHDK, CDR2 SYGVNS. The CDR3 spells CASSAVQYQETQYF. The CDR3 DNA reads TGTGCCAGCAGTGCCGTGCAGTACCAAGAGACCCAGTACTTC.

This clonotype was seen once. One junction end disagrees with the germline gene, perhaps due to a read error. V gene TRBV13 combines with J gene TRBJ2-5; 12 bases agree with TRBD2. The CDR3 is 16 amino acids. Germline lookup yields CDR1 PRHDT and CDR2 FYEKMQ (reference sequence). The DNA of the CDR3 is TGTGCCGGCAGCCCGTTGACTAGCGGGAGTAGGGAGACCCAGTACTTC. It yields the protein CAGSPLTSGSRETQYF.

V and J are TRBV5-1 and TRBJ2-3, with TRBD2 identical over 9 bases. Trimming cost V 4 bases and J 3 bases; bases outside gene matches: 15. The CDR3 consists of 18 residues. CDR1 and CDR2 (germline): SGHRS, YFSETQ. CDR3 DNA sequence: TGCGCCAGCAGCAAAAATCTAGCGGGGAGAGGGGGAACAGATACGCAGTATTTT. The encoded protein is CASSKNLAGRGGTDTQYF.

This clonotype was observed at least ten times. This chain connects TRBV28 to TRBJ2-7; D may be TRBD1 (6 bases). CDR3 length: 15 residues. V lost 3 bases to trimming and J lost 3 bases, with 15 bases between them. CDR1 and CDR2 from the germline V gene are MDHEN and SYDVKM. For the CDR3, the DNA is TGTGCCAGCAGTTTCTCAGTCCAGGGGCTCTACGAGCAGTACTTC. Its translation is CASSFSVQGLYEQYF.

This clonotype has ten or more counts. The chain recombines TRBV20-1 with TRBJ1-1, with 7 bases matching TRBD1. This CDR3 spans 14 amino acids. Trimming at V came to 6 bases and at J to 1 base, leaving 8 bases not matched to a gene. CDR1 is DFQATT and CDR2 is SNEGSKA in the germline V gene (reference sequence). The CDR3 sequence: CSARGGGTNTEAFF. CDR3 nucleotide sequence: TGCAGTGCCAGGGGGGGGGGGACGAACACTGAAGCTTTCTTT.

In its sample, this clonotype was seen many times. The V call is TRBV12-3 or TRBV12-4, the J call TRBJ1-1; 8 bases agree with TRBD1. Trimming cost V 3 bases and J 3 bases; bases outside gene matches: 6. The length of the CDR3 is 15 residues. DNA for the CDR3: TGTGCCAGCAGTTTTTCCGCAGGGGGCTACACTGAAGCTTTCTTT. It specifies CASSFSAGGYTEAFF.

This clonotype was seen repeatedly, ten times or more. The chain uses TRBV12-3 or TRBV12-4 and TRBJ2-1, with TRBD1 matching 9 bases. The V and J ends lost 7 bases and 8 bases, in that order; junction bases with no gene match: 15. This CDR3 spans 16 amino acids. As DNA, the CDR3 is TGTGCCAGCACCTTAGGAGGGGGGACAGGGAAGCATGAGCAGTTCTTC. It encodes CASTLGGGTGKHEQFF.

This chain joins TRBV27 and TRBJ2-7; 9 bases agree with TRBD1. CDR3 length: 14 amino acids. Germline V gene data show CDR1 as MNHEY and CDR2 as SMNVEV (reference sequence). The ends lost 5 bases at V and 7 bases at J; junction bases unmatched: 9. DNA of the CDR3: TGTGCCAGCAGTCGATCCTCGGGACAGGGAGAGCAGTACTTC. Translating it yields CASSRSSGQGEQYF.